The sequence of this TCR beta chain was determined in a study of blood T cell repertoires in COVID-19. Overall study: The United States, Italy and Spain supplied acute and convalescent COVID-19 samples. Sample material is recorded as cDNA or gDNA derived from T cells, B-cell-depleted T cells, or PBMCs.

This CDR3 spans 16 amino acids. V shed 4 bases, J shed 1 base, and the junction held 5 bases outside the gene matches. CDR1 is MGHDK and CDR2 is SYGVNS in the germline V gene. TCRdb's copy holds only in-frame clones and misses some; the assay was immunoSEQ multiplex PCR. The data hold about 140,000 clones, with about three quarters observed a single time. This clone was observed a few times. Sequenced input: peripheral blood. The source of this sequence is a man older than 75 with acute or convalescent COVID-19. V and J are TRBV25-1 and TRBJ2-2, with 8 bases that match TRBD1. The CDR3 sequence: CASSVRGTGNTGELFF. The DNA for the CDR3 is TGTGCCAGCAGTGTACGTGGGACAGGGAACACCGGGGAGCTGTTTTTT.